These T cell receptor beta chains were read from a single sample in a study of cytomegalovirus exposure and HLA in healthy donors. Profiled with immunoSEQ multiplex PCR; TCRdb holds only in-frame clones, not every one. The sample has 180,000 or so clones, 85% to 90% seen once. Material for sequencing was PBMCs. These receptors were obtained from a woman aged 30 to 39 in good health and CMV-seronegative. The CDR3 runs from the conserved cysteine through the conserved F or W. D genes are given only for firm matches. Clone size appears in some rows only: once, few, many, or a class for an expanded clone.

J,D,V,size,length,DNA,CDR3
TRBJ1-3,-,TRBV5-8,-,14,TGTGCCAGCAGCTTTGGGGCGGCTGGAAACACCATATATTTT,CASSFGAAGNTIYF
TRBJ1-3,-,TRBV6-1,once,16,TGTGCCAGCAGTGAATTTCCGGACAGTGCTGGAAACACCATATATTTT,CASSEFPDSAGNTIYF
TRBJ2-5,-,TRBV21-1,-,16,TGTGCCAGCAGCTCAGGGGCACCCGACGTTCGAGAGACCCAGTACTTC,CASSSGAPDVRETQYF
TRBJ2-5,TRBD1,TRBV5-1,-,15,TGCGCCAGCAGCCCAAGGACAGGGGAAATAGAGACCCAGTACTTC,CASSPRTGEIETQYF
TRBJ2-5,-,TRBV18,once,16,TGTGCCAGCTCACCACCGAGGGTCGGACGAACTGAGACCCAGTACTTC,CASSPPRVGRTETQYF
TRBJ1-1,TRBD1,TRBV30,-,14,TGTGCCTGGAGTGTGACAGGGTGGAGAACTGAAGCTTTCTTT,CAWSVTGWRTEAFF
TRBJ2-1,TRBD1,TRBV2,-,15,TGTGCCAGCAAGCTCGGGACAGGGGGTAACAATGAGCAGTTCTTC,CASKLGTGGNNEQFF
TRBJ2-1,-,TRBV5-6,-,16,TGTGCCAGCAGCTTGCGGAATGATCCGAGGCCGAATGAGCAGTTCTTC,CASSLRNDPRPNEQFF
TRBJ2-5,TRBD2,TRBV12-5,-,17,TGTGCTAGTGGTCTGCCCGCGGGACTAGCGGGAGAAGAGACCCAGTACTTC,CASGLPAGLAGEETQYF
TRBJ2-7,TRBD2,TRBV5-1,-,13,TGCGCCAGCTCGGCGGGGGGTTACTACGAGCAGTACTTC,CASSAGGYYEQYF
TRBJ2-1,TRBD2,TRBV6-1,-,18,TGTGCCAGCAGTGGCCTAGCGGGGGCCACGGGGGGACACAATGAGCAGTTCTTC,CASSGLAGATGGHNEQFF